Included here is one TCR beta chain sequence, with context. Its antigen remains unidentified. CDR1 and CDR2 from the germline V gene are KGHDR and SFDVKD. This CDR3 is 17 amino acids long. J was trimmed by 2 bases and V by 3 bases; bases with no gene match: 4. This entry comes from a study of Graves' ophthalmopathy and Graves' hyperthyroidism. Findings and caveats of the study: Among expanded thyroid clonotypes above 0.001 frequency, most also occurred in blood.

Amplification of TCR beta CDR3 regions used RNA transcripts. Following a first-round RT-PCR that used HTBI primers, a second-round multiplex PCR was carried out. TCRdb called the multiplex PCR reads again in MiXCR, with one record for every CDR3 protein. The data show roughly 600,000 distinct CDR3 sequences, under 45% seen once. Sequences were obtained from peripheral blood or thyroid tissue (not recorded which). The TCR was taken from an adult man with Graves' hyperthyroidism. J is TRBJ2-3 and V is TRBV24-1; 13 nucleotides align to TRBD2. The CDR3 region is CATSDSGLAGVTDTQYF. As DNA, the CDR3 is TGTGCCACCAGTGATAGCGGACTAGCGGGGGTCACAGATACGCAGTATTTT.